This T cell receptor (beta chain) was documented in a study of OX40 agonist ivuxolimab in advanced cancers. As for the study in general: Patients were infused with ivuxolimab every 2 weeks at 0.01 to 10 mg/kg. A diagnosis of hepatocellular carcinoma, melanoma, renal cell or head and neck cancer was present in dose-escalation patients.

This CDR3 comprises 10 residues. Germline V gene sequence: CDR1 SNHLY, CDR2 FYNNEI. The V and J ends lost 7 bases and 11 bases respectively, with 11 bases between them. In regard to this clone: The antigen is undetermined.

The table came from immunoSEQ multiplex PCR; TCRdb's copy has only in-frame clones and leaves some out. Seen here are 81,000 or so clones, about 93% observed once, and the top ten hold roughly 13%. Broader study findings: Patients with a partial response at 0.1-3.0 mg/kg had among the lowest clonal expansion. CD4+ and CD8+ blood T cells expanded clonally by week 6 at 0.1 to 3.0 mg/kg.

The chain links TRBV2 to TRBJ1-1; D is uncertain. Sequenced material: CD4+ or CD8+ T cells sorted from blood, taken in a trial of the OX40 agonist ivuxolimab. This clonotype was obtained from an adult with an advanced solid tumor such as melanoma, head and neck, liver or kidney cancer. The CDR3: CASIGFTAFF. The DNA of the CDR3 is TGTGCCAGCATCGGGTTCACGGCTTTCTTT.